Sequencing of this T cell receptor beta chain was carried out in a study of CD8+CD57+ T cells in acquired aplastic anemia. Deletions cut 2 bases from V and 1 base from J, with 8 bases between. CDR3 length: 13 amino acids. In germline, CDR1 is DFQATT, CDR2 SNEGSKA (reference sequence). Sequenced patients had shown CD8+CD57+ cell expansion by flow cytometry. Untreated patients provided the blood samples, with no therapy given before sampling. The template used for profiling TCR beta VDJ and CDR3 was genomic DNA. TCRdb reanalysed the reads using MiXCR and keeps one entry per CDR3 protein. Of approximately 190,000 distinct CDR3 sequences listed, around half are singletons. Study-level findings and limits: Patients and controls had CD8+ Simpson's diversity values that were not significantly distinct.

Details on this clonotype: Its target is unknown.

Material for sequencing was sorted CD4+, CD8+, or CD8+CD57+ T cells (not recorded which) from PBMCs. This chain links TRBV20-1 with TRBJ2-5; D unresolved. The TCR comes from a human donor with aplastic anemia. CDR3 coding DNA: TGCAGTGCTAGACCCAGTCTCCAAGAGACCCAGTACTTC. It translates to CSARPSLQETQYF.